The 15 T cell receptor beta chains reported below all come from one sample, sequenced in a study of T cell repertoires in cytomegalovirus infection. No antigen is known for these receptors. A single record per CDR3 protein comes from TCRdb applying MiXCR to the reads. The sample shows fewer than 900,000 distinct CDR3 sequences, about 29% of them seen only once. The sample consisted of cultured CD8+ T cells from PBMCs, taken from culture after CMV antigen stimulation. These TCRs come from a human donor in good health (CMV status not recorded). Some clones in this sample may be carry-over from other donors' samples.

The rearrangement uses TRBV5-4 and TRBJ2-7, with D tentatively TRBD2 (6 bases). The V gene's germline CDR1 is SGHNT and CDR2 YYREEE (reference sequence). The CDR3 loop spans 13 amino acids. Deletions cut 5 bases from V and 3 bases from J, with 12 bases between. CDR3 protein: CASRKASDYEQYV. CDR3 nucleotides: TGTGCCAGCAGAAAGGCTAGCGACTACGAGCAGTACGTC.

Ten or more counts support this clonotype. The chain combines TRBV7-2 with TRBJ2-3; 10 bases are shared with TRBD2. Germline V lookup: CDR1 SGHTA, CDR2 FQGNSA. V was clipped by 1 base and J by 2 bases; unmatched bases: 6. The length of the CDR3 is 17 residues. The CDR3 nucleotides are TGTGCCAGCAGCTTAGGACCCAGCGGGGGGGCCACAGATACGCAGTATTTT. Protein product: CASSLGPSGGATDTQYF.

This clonotype has a count of ten or more. The chain employs TRBV7-2 and TRBJ2-5; 12 bases align to TRBD2. Trimming at V came to 1 base and at J to 0 bases, leaving 3 bases not matched to a gene. Germline V CDR1 and CDR2: SGHTA, FQGNSA. The CDR3 runs to 17 residues. CDR3 sequence: CASSLGRLAGDQETQYF. DNA of the CDR3: TGTGCCAGCAGCTTAGGCCGACTAGCGGGGGACCAAGAGACCCAGTACTTC.

V usage is TRBV6-6 and J usage is TRBJ2-7; TRBD1 aligns across 7 bases. V gave up 10 bases and J gave up 5 bases; unmatched junction bases: 14. The CDR3 is 14 amino acids. The germline V gene has CDR1 MNHNY and CDR2 SVGAGI (reference sequence). The CDR3 region has the DNA TGTGCCAACGGCCCGGCAGGGGGTCCCCACGAGCAGTACTTC. Protein: CANGPAGGPHEQYF.

This clonotype was seen just once. This chain connects TRBV19 to TRBJ1-1; 9 bases fit TRBD1. Unmatched junction bases numbered 6, after V lost 3 bases and J lost 4 bases. CDR1 is LNHDA, CDR2 SQIVND, per germline (reference sequence). The CDR3 is 15 amino acids. The CDR3 spells CASSILGQGTTEAFF. The CDR3 nucleotides are TGTGCCAGTAGTATCCTCGGACAGGGGACCACTGAAGCTTTCTTT.

The V and J genes are TRBV2 and TRBJ2-5; TRBD2 matches 10 bases. The CDR3 is 15 amino acids. CDR1 and CDR2 (germline): SNHLY, FYNNEI. V shed 9 bases, J shed 2 bases, and the junction held 9 bases outside the gene matches. DNA of the CDR3: TGTGCCAGTTCTGGGATAGCGGGGGGTCAAGAGACCCAGTACTTC. It encodes CASSGIAGGQETQYF.

This clonotype appeared a few times. The chain carries TRBV23-1 and TRBJ2-7; D unclear. TRBV23-1 carries the ORF label, with uncertain function. CDR3 length: 16 amino acids. With 0 bases removed from V and 0 bases from J, the gap between germline ends came to 12 bases. DNA of the CDR3: TGCGCCAGCAGTCAATCCTTAGGCCCAAGCTCCTACGAGCAGTACGTC. Translation: CASSQSLGPSSYEQYV.

This clonotype was recorded at least ten times. CDR3 DNA: TGTGCCAGCAGTCCGGACAGGGGAAGAACTGAAGCTTTCTTT. Translating gives CASSPDRGRTEAFF. The chain has TRBV28 and TRBJ1-1, with 9 bases that match TRBD1. Germline-derived CDR1 and CDR2 are MDHEN and SYDVKM. J was trimmed by 5 bases and V by 5 bases; bases with no gene match: 6. There are 14 residues in the CDR3.

This clonotype was observed many times. The CDR3 coding sequence is TGTGCCAGCAGCTTCAGACCTAGCGGAGTTCCGGGGGAGCTGTTTTTT. As protein: CASSFRPSGVPGELFF. The V gene is TRBV7-8, the J gene TRBJ2-2; 7 bases match TRBD2. This CDR3 has 16 residues. Germline CDR1 and CDR2: SGHVS and FQNEAQ. The trim removed 3 bases at V and 8 bases at J, leaving 12 bases unmatched.

This clonotype was seen a handful of times. The V gene is TRBV6-1, the J gene TRBJ1-2; D not certain. The V gene lost 5 bases and the J gene lost 4 bases, with 14 bases spanning the gap. From germline, CDR1 is MNHNS and CDR2 SASEGT. The CDR3 is made up of 14 amino acids. As DNA, the CDR3 is TGTGCCAGCAGTTATTCGGACCGGGGCTATGGCTACACCTTC. Protein: CASSYSDRGYGYTF.

Only a few counts were recorded for this clonotype. The chain joins TRBV6-2 or TRBV6-3 to TRBJ1-1, with unresolved D. This CDR3 region has 15 residues. Per the germline V gene, CDR1 is MNHEY and CDR2 is SVGEGT. Deletions cut 0 bases from V and 1 base from J, with 9 bases between. Here the CDR3 reads CASSYSPAENTEAFF. As DNA, the CDR3 is TGTGCCAGCAGTTACTCTCCAGCTGAGAACACTGAAGCTTTCTTT.

This clonotype came up many times. The chain has TRBV12-3 or TRBV12-4 and TRBJ2-5, with D possibly being TRBD1 or TRBD2 (5 bases each). The CDR3 is made up of 14 amino acids. V was clipped by 6 bases and J by 4 bases, with 15 bases between them. The CDR3 DNA is TGTGCCAGCAGCTCGGGACCTGGGGGAGAGACCCAGTACTTC. As protein: CASSSGPGGETQYF.

The V and J genes are TRBV27 and TRBJ1-2, with a possible D match to TRBD1 (6 bases). This CDR3 region has 16 residues. V was clipped by 0 bases and J by 6 bases, with 17 bases between them. Germline V gene data show CDR1 as MNHEY and CDR2 as SMNVEV (reference sequence). The CDR3 region has the DNA TGTGCCAGCAGTTTATCGTGGGGGGGGCTACGGGATGGCTACACCTTC. Translating gives CASSLSWGGLRDGYTF.

This clonotype turned up a few times. The rearrangement joins TRBV6-2 or TRBV6-3 to TRBJ2-7; tentatively, D is TRBD2 (6 bases). Trimming stripped 4 bases from V and 5 bases from J, with 12 bases between. CDR3 length equals 13 residues. Germline loops: CDR1 MNHEY, CDR2 SVGEGT. In DNA form, the CDR3 reads TGTGCCAGCAGTTGGATCTCGGGGGACGAGCAGTACGTC. Translating gives CASSWISGDEQYV.

This clonotype was seen ten or more times. This chain connects TRBV7-2 to TRBJ2-3, with a weak D call TRBD2 (7 bases). CDR3 length: 15 amino acids. Trimming shortened V by 5 bases and J by 0 bases, and 12 bases separated the two germline ends. The germline V gene has CDR1 SGHTA and CDR2 FQGNSA. DNA for the CDR3: TGTGCCAGCAGCATAGGGGGGGCAAGCACAGATACGCAGTATTTT. It translates to CASSIGGASTDTQYF.